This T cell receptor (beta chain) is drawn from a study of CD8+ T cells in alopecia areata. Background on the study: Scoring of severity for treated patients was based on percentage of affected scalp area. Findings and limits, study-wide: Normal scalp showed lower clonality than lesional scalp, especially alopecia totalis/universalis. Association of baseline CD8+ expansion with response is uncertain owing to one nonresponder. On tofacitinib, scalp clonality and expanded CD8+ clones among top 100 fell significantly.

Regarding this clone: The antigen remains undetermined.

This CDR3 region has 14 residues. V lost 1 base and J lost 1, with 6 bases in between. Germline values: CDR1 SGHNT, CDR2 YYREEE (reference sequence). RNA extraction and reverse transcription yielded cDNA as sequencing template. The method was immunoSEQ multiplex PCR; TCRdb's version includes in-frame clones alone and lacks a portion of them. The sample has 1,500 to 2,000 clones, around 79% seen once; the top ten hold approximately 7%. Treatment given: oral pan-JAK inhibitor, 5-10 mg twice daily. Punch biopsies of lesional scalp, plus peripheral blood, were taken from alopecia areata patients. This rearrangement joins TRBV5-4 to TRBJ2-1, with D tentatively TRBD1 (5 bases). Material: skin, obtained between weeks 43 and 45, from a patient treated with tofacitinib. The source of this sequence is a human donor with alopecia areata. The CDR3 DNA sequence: TGTGCCAGCAGCTTGAGGGGTTCCTACAATGAGCAGTTCTTC. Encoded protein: CASSLRGSYNEQFF. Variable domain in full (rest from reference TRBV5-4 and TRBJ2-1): ETGVTQSPTHLIKTRGQQVTLRCSSQSGHNTVSWYQQALGQGPQFIFQYYREEENGRGNFPPRFSGLQFPNYSSELNVNALELDDSALYLCASSLRGSYNEQFFGPGTRLTVL.